The clone carrying this T cell receptor beta chain was observed a single time. As yet, its antigen is unknown. The PCR had 60 Vbeta and 13 Jbeta primers. TCRdb's table, derived via immunoSEQ multiplex PCR, lists solely in-frame clones and lacks some. This table holds tens of thousands of clones, approximately 70% found once. Germline values: CDR1 SNHLY, CDR2 FYNNEI. J was trimmed by 3 bases and V by 9 bases; bases with no gene match: 7. The CDR3 covers 14 residues. The data were taken from a study of cytomegalovirus exposure and HLA in healthy donors. Findings and limits, study-wide: In a later analysis, V- and J-gene trimming of beta chains associated with a DCLRE1C missense variant, replicated independently. V segments that were indistinguishable, TRBV6-2 and TRBV6-3 among them, were omitted from analysis.

Sequencing used PBMCs. The TCR originated in a man aged 25-45 years in good health and CMV-seronegative. The V call is TRBV2, the J call TRBJ2-3, with 9 positions matching TRBD2. CDR3 nucleotides: TGTGCCAGTTCATCGGCGGGAGGGACAGATACGCAGTATTTT. Translated: CASSSAGGTDTQYF.